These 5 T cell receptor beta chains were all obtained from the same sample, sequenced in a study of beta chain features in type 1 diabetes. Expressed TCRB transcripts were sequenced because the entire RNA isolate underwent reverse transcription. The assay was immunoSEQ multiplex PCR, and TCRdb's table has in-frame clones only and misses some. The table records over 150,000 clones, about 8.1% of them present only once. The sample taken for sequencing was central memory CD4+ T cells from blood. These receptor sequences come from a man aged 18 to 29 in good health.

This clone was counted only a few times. This CDR3 reads CASNSRAWGMGIQYF. The CDR3 nucleotides read TGTGCCAGCAACTCCCGAGCCTGGGGCATGGGCATTCAGTACTTC. The gene calls are TRBV2 and TRBJ2-4; a possible D gene is TRBD1 (5 bases). The V end lost 7 bases, the J end lost 9 bases, and 22 bases lay between the germline ends. This CDR3 has 15 amino acids. Germline V gene data show CDR1 as SNHLY and CDR2 as FYNNEI.

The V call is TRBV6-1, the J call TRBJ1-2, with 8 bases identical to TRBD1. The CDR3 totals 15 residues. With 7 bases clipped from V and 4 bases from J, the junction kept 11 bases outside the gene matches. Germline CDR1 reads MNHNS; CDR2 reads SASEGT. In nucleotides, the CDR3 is TGTGCCAGCATGAGGGGTGGACAGGGCTCCTATGGCTACACCTTC. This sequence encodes CASMRGGQGSYGYTF.

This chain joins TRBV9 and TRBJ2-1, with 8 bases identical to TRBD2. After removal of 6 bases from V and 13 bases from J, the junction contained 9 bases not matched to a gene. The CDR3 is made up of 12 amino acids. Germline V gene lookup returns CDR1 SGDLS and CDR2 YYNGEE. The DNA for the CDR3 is TGTGCCAGCAATCCCTTGCGGGGGGTTCAGTTCTTC. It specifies CASNPLRGVQFF.

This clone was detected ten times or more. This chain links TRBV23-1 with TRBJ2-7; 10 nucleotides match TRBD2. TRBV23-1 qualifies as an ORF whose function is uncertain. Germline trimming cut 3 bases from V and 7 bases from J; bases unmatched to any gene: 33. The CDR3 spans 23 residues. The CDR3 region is CASSHVGREFTLAGVGWVEEQYF. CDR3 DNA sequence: TGCGCCAGCAGTCATGTGGGACGAGAGTTTACTCTAGCGGGAGTTGGATGGGTGGAAGAGCAGTACTTC.

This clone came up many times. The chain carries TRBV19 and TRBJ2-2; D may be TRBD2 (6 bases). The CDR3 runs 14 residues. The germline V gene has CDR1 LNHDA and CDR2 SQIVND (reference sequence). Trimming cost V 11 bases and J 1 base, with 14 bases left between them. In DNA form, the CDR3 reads TGTGCCGCCCGGGACTTGGGGAACACCGGGGAGCTGTTTTTT. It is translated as CAARDLGNTGELFF.